The 14 T cell receptor beta chains below come from one sample, sequenced in a study of T cells in localized non-small cell lung cancer. Sequencing used immunoSEQ multiplex PCR; TCRdb keeps in-frame clones, though not all of them. The repertoire holds almost 65,000 clones, with about nine tenths as singletons. Sequencing was performed on peripheral blood, taken before any cancer treatment. Receptor source: a woman aged 40-69 years with stage I lung adenocarcinoma.

The CDR3 loop is CASSQGLVSHTGELFF. The DNA for the CDR3 is TGTGCCAGCTCCCAGGGCTTGGTTTCCCACACCGGGGAGCTGTTTTTT. The chain joins TRBV18 to TRBJ2-2; D is possibly TRBD1 (5 bases). Germline V gene lookup returns CDR1 KGHSH and CDR2 LQKENI. V lost 6 bases and J lost 3, with 17 bases in between. The CDR3 runs to 16 residues.

The V call is TRBV11-2, the J call TRBJ1-6; TRBD1 aligns across 8 bases. The CDR3 loop spans 18 amino acids. Germline CDR1 is SGHAT and CDR2 is FQNNGV. J lost 7 bases, V lost 5 bases, and 16 bases had no gene match. The CDR3 DNA reads TGTGCCAGCAGCCCCCGCGCCGGGGGACAGGTCAAAAATTCACCCCTCCACTTT. Translated, it gives CASSPRAGGQVKNSPLHF.

The chain has TRBV15 and TRBJ1-6, with D hard to call. Between the trimmed V and J ends, which lost 0 bases and 7 bases, there was a span of 7 bases. This CDR3 region has 14 residues. Germline V gene sequence: CDR1 LNHNV, CDR2 YYDKDF (reference sequence). In DNA form, the CDR3 reads TGTGCCACCAGCAGAGATATAGGGAATTCACCCCTCCACTTT. Translation: CATSRDIGNSPLHF. Full variable domain (remainder filled in from reference TRBV15 and TRBJ1-6): DAMVIQNPRYQVTQFGKPVTLSCSQTLNHNVMYWYQQKSSQAPKLLFHYYDKDFNNEADTPDNFQSRRPNTSFCFLDIRSPGLGDTAMYLCATSRDIGNSPLHFGNGTRLTVT.

The chain has TRBV4-3 and TRBJ2-1, with a tentative D call TRBD2 (5 bases). The CDR3 extends over 15 amino acids. Deletions cut 0 bases from V and 6 bases from J, with 12 bases between. CDR1 is LGHNA and CDR2 is YSLEER in the germline V gene. The CDR3 DNA reads TGCGCCAGCAGCCAAGATAGAGGGCAGTTCAATGAGCAGTTCTTC. This translates into CASSQDRGQFNEQFF.

The chain has TRBV11-3 and TRBJ2-1; no reliable D call. Germline loops: CDR1 SGHNT, CDR2 YENEEA. The CDR3 has 13 residues. The germline V and J ends were trimmed by 0 bases and 4 bases, with 4 bases remaining between them. The CDR3 nucleotides read TGTGCCAGCAGCTTAGATTCTTACAATGAGCAGTTCTTC. This codes for CASSLDSYNEQFF. Full variable domain (rest looked up from reference TRBV11-3 and TRBJ2-1): EAGVVQSPRYKIIEKKQPVAFWCNPISGHNTLYWYLQNLGQGPELLIRYENEEAVDDSQLPKDRFSAERLKGVDSTLKIQPAELGDSAVYLCASSLDSYNEQFFGPGTRLTVL.

The V gene is TRBV6-5, the J gene TRBJ2-7; D is unresolved. Germline V CDR1 and CDR2: MNHEY, SVGAGI. The CDR3 sequence is 14 residues long. The V end lost 8 bases, the J end lost 0 bases, and 14 bases lay between the germline ends. The chain's CDR3 is CASRRASSSYEQYF. CDR3 sequence (DNA): TGTGCCAGCCGAAGGGCGTCCAGCTCCTACGAGCAGTACTTC.

The V call is TRBV19, the J call TRBJ2-5; 9 bases are a match to TRBD1. Germline CDR1 LNHDA, CDR2 SQIVND (reference sequence). This CDR3 spans 13 amino acids. The V segment lost 5 bases and the J segment 6 bases; nucleotides outside the gene matches: 4. CDR3 protein: CASSVTGGKTQYF. The CDR3 DNA is TGTGCCAGTAGTGTGACAGGGGGAAAGACCCAGTACTTC.

This rearrangement joins TRBV2 to TRBJ2-3; D remains unclear. CDR1 is SNHLY and CDR2 is FYNNEI in the germline V gene. V lost 4 bases to trimming and J lost 0 bases, with 14 bases between them. The CDR3 loop spans 16 amino acids. The CDR3 DNA reads TGTGCCAGCAGTGTCTCCGCCAGAACTAGCACAGATACGCAGTATTTT. This translates into CASSVSARTSTDTQYF. The complete variable domain, with remaining parts taken from reference TRBV2 and TRBJ2-3, reads EPEVTQTPSHQVTQMGQEVILRCVPISNHLYFYWYRQILGQKVEFLVSFYNNEISEKSEIFDDQFSVERPDGSNFTLKIRSTKLEDSAMYFCASSVSARTSTDTQYFGPGTRLTVL.

The genes are TRBV7-2 and TRBJ1-1, with 9 bases fitting TRBD1. The CDR3 contains 14 residues. Trimming took 8 bases from V and 0 from J; bases not matched to a gene: 4. Germline-derived CDR1 and CDR2 are SGHTA and FQGNSA. In nucleotides, the CDR3 is TGTGCCAGCGTACAGGGGGCGATGAACACTGAAGCTTTCTTT. It translates to CASVQGAMNTEAFF.

This rearrangement joins TRBV7-9 to TRBJ2-7, with 9 bases that match TRBD1. V shed 4 bases and J 11 bases; nucleotides not matched to a gene: 6. Germline V CDR1 and CDR2: SEHNR, FQNEAQ (reference sequence). The CDR3 consists of 12 residues. The CDR3 coding sequence is TGTGCCAGCAGCTCACTCCGGGACAGGGAGTACTTC. Protein sequence: CASSSLRDREYF.

V is TRBV27 and J is TRBJ1-1; TRBD1 is a possible D gene (6 bases). Germline CDR1 and CDR2: MNHEY and SMNVEV (reference sequence). V was pared by 7 bases and J by 6 bases, with 12 bases between. The CDR3 has 12 amino acids. The CDR3 sequence is CASKGWGPEAFF. CDR3 coding DNA: TGTGCCAGCAAGGGGTGGGGGCCTGAAGCTTTCTTT.

The chain couples TRBV13 to TRBJ2-5; 9 nucleotides match TRBD2. The CDR3 is made up of 15 amino acids. Germline lookup yields CDR1 PRHDT and CDR2 FYEKMQ (reference sequence). The V segment lost 3 bases and the J segment 6 bases; nucleotides outside the gene matches: 8. The CDR3 DNA follows: TGTGCCAGCAGCTTTGGGGATAGCGGGAGAAAGACCCAGTACTTC. It codes for CASSFGDSGRKTQYF.

V and J are TRBV9 and TRBJ2-3; 16 bases map to TRBD2. V shed 4 bases, J shed 4 bases, and the junction held 6 bases outside the gene matches. The germline V gene has CDR1 SGDLS and CDR2 YYNGEE. The CDR3 is 17 residues long. The CDR3 DNA reads as TGTGCCAGCAGCAGAGGGACTAGCGGGAGGGCCGCAGATACGCAGTATTTT. Encoded protein: CASSRGTSGRAADTQYF.

This chain links TRBV9 with TRBJ2-6; D is perhaps TRBD1 (6 bases). CDR1 and CDR2 (germline): SGDLS, YYNGEE. This CDR3 is built from 17 residues. Trimming shortened V by 4 bases and J by 0 bases, and 14 bases separated the two germline ends. CDR3 coding DNA: TGTGCCAGCAGCTCCCCCGGGACACTCTCTGGGGCCAACGTCCTGACTTTC. It codes for CASSSPGTLSGANVLTF. The full variable domain, rest sourced from reference TRBV9 and TRBJ2-6, is DSGVTQTPKHLITATGQRVTLRCSPRSGDLSVYWYQQSLDQGLQFLIQYYNGEERAKGNILERFSAQQFPDLHSELNLSSLELGDSALYFCASSSPGTLSGANVLTFGAGSRLTVL.